The rows below give T cell receptor beta chains drawn from one sample of a study of blood T cell repertoires in COVID-19. TCRdb's table, derived via immunoSEQ multiplex PCR, lists solely in-frame clones and lacks some. This sample has about 140,000 clones, with approximately 90% found just once. The specimen sequenced was peripheral blood. Every receptor here comes from a man in his 60s with active or convalescent COVID-19. CDR3s include the opening cysteine and the closing phenylalanine or tryptophan. Each record gives: J gene, V gene, D gene, clone size, CDR3 DNA, CDR3 protein. A D gene is named only where the DNA matches it firmly. A row's size may be missing; if present it is once, few, many or a size class.

>TRBJ1-3|TRBV9|-|-
TGTGCCAGCTCGGGAAGCTCTGGAAACACCATATATTTT
CASSGSSGNTIYF
>TRBJ1-1|TRBV18|-|-
TGTGCCAGCTCACCAGGCCAGGGTTCTTTCTTT
CASSPGQGSFF
>TRBJ2-7|TRBV18|-|-
TGTGCCAGCTCACTCTCCCGAGGGCCGAACCAGCAGTACTTC
CASSLSRGPNQQYF
>TRBJ2-7|TRBV2|-|-
TGTGCCAGCAGTGCTAAGTACGAGCAGTACTTC
CASSAKYEQYF
>TRBJ2-3|TRBV7-2|-|-
TGTGCCAGCAGCTTAGGGAGGGATACGCAGTATTTT
CASSLGRDTQYF
>TRBJ1-5|TRBV28|-|once
TGTGCCAGCAGTTCTCTGACAGGTCTTACTAAGCCCCAGCATTTT
CASSSLTGLTKPQHF
>TRBJ1-3|TRBV30|-|-
TGTGCCTGGAGTGTACGGAGGTTCTCTGGAAACACCATATATTTT
CAWSVRRFSGNTIYF
>TRBJ2-2|TRBV6-6|TRBD1|-
TGTGCCAGCAATCTCAAGACAGGGGTGGAGGCCGGGGAGCTGTTTTTT
CASNLKTGVEAGELFF
>TRBJ1-1|TRBV27|-|once
TGTGCCAGCAGTTTATCGCGGGCGAACACTGAAGCTTTCTTT
CASSLSRANTEAFF
>TRBJ1-4|TRBV28|-|-
TGTGCCAGCAGCTTCAGAGAGGGAAAGGGAGAAAAACTGTTTTTT
CASSFREGKGEKLFF
>TRBJ2-7|TRBV28|-|once
TGTGCCAGCACCCCAGGTGGGGGAGGTGCCTACGAGCAGTACTTC
CASTPGGGGAYEQYF
>TRBJ2-3|TRBV27|-|-
TGTGCCAGCACCACGGGGCGGGGAGACACAGATACGCAGTATTTT
CASTTGRGDTDTQYF
>TRBJ2-5|TRBV1|-|-
TGCACCAGCAGCCAAGAGACTAGTGGGGAGACCCAGTACTTC
CTSSQETSGETQYF
>TRBJ1-6|TRBV5-4|-|once
TGTGCCAGCAGCTCCAACAGAATCAGGGGTTCACCCCTCCACTTT
CASSSNRIRGSPLHF
>TRBJ1-4|TRBV4-3|TRBD1|-
TGCGCCAGCAGCCAGAGCGGGACAGGGGTTGGGCCTAATGAAAAACTGTTTTTT
CASSQSGTGVGPNEKLFF
>TRBJ2-5|TRBV28|TRBD2|-
TGTGCCAGCAGTCCGGGACTAGCGGGACTATCTGATTCAAGAGGGACCCAGTACTTC
CASSPGLAGLSDSRGTQYF
>TRBJ2-3|TRBV29-1|-|-
TGCAGCGTCGCGGGGGCGGGCGCAGATACGCAGTATTTT
CSVAGAGADTQYF
>TRBJ2-7|TRBV28|-|-
TGTGCCAGCGCTGAGGCTAAGTCCTACGAGCAGTACTTC
CASAEAKSYEQYF
>TRBJ1-4|TRBV2|-|-
TGTGCCAGCAGTGAAAAGGGACTCCTCAATGAAAAACTGTTTTTT
CASSEKGLLNEKLFF
>TRBJ1-5|TRBV12-1|-|-
TGTGCCAGCAGCCCCCGGATCCTGCGGATGGTTGTGAGCAATCAGCCCCAGCATTTT
CASSPRILRMVVSNQPQHF
>TRBJ2-3|TRBV11-2|TRBD1|-
TGTGCCAGCAGCCCTTTAAGGGGGCGAGATACGCAGTATTTT
CASSPLRGRDTQYF
>TRBJ2-3|TRBV10-3|TRBD1|-
TGTGCCACTGCCGGGACAGGGGGTCCCACTAGCGGCACAGATACGCAGTATTTT
CATAGTGGPTSGTDTQYF
>TRBJ2-5|TRBV11-2|TRBD2|-
TGTGCCAGCAGCTTCGGGACTAGCGGGGACCAAGAGACCCAGTACTTC
CASSFGTSGDQETQYF
>TRBJ2-3|TRBV7-8|-|-
TGTGCCAGCAGCCAGGTGCGGGGTACGCAGTATTTT
CASSQVRGTQYF
>TRBJ1-1|TRBV18|-|-
TGTGCCAGCTCACCGGAGGCGAAAAACACTGAAGCTTTCTTT
CASSPEAKNTEAFF
>TRBJ1-2|TRBV5-1|TRBD1|-
TGCGCCAGCAGCTTCTCAGGGACAGGGGGCTCGGGAACCTTC
CASSFSGTGGSGTF
>TRBJ1-6|TRBV7-2|-|-
TGTGCCAGCAGCTCGGGGAGGGCTTCACCCCTCCACTTT
CASSSGRASPLHF
>TRBJ2-5|TRBV7-8|-|-
TGTGCCAGCAGCTTTAGGGAGGTGGAGACCCAGTACTTC
CASSFREVETQYF
>TRBJ2-7|TRBV5-8|-|-
TGTGCCAGCAGGGGGGGGCAGCTGGCGTCGTACGAGCAGTACTTC
CASRGGQLASYEQYF
>TRBJ2-7|TRBV29-1|-|-
TGCAGCGTTGATGAGGGCTCCGAGCAGTACTTC
CSVDEGSEQYF
>TRBJ2-1|TRBV18|-|once
TGTGCCAGCTCACGGGGGCTTGGGCAGTTCTTC
CASSRGLGQFF
>TRBJ2-2|TRBV19|-|-
TGTGCCAGTAGTATAGGTTTTTCGACAACGAACACCGGGGAGCTGTTTTTT
CASSIGFSTTNTGELFF
>TRBJ1-5|TRBV5-6|-|-
TGTGCCAGCAGCTTGGAAGGTAATCAGGTCAATCAGCCCCAGCATTTT
CASSLEGNQVNQPQHF
>TRBJ2-7|TRBV28|-|-
TGTGCCAGCAGCCGCCCCTCCAGGGGAGCCTACGAGCAGTACTTC
CASSRPSRGAYEQYF
>TRBJ1-2|TRBV7-2|TRBD1|-
TGTGCCAGCAGCTTGGGACAGGGGGCGAACTATGGCTACACCTTC
CASSLGQGANYGYTF
>TRBJ1-2|TRBV6-4|-|-
TGTGCCAGCAGTGATGTCAGTACAGGGATATCTAACTATGGCTACACCTTC
CASSDVSTGISNYGYTF
>TRBJ2-2|TRBV6-5|-|-
TGTGCCAGCAGTTACTCGAGAAGGACAGACACCGGGGAGCTGTTTTTT
CASSYSRRTDTGELFF
>TRBJ2-3|TRBV10-3|TRBD2|-
TGTGCCATCAGTGAGCCTATGGGACTAGCGGGAGAGAAAGATACGCAGTATTTT
CAISEPMGLAGEKDTQYF
>TRBJ2-1|TRBV11-2|TRBD2|-
TGTGCCAGCAGCAACTCTAGAGCGGGGGAGCAGTTCTTC
CASSNSRAGEQFF
>TRBJ2-2|TRBV19|-|-
TGTGCCAGTAGAGAAGGATCCGGGACATTAAACACCGGGGAGCTGTTTTTT
CASREGSGTLNTGELFF
>TRBJ2-1|TRBV24-1|TRBD1|-
TGTGCCACCAGTGAGGGGACAGCGGATAAGCAGTTCTTC
CATSEGTADKQFF
>TRBJ2-3|TRBV6-1|-|-
TGTGCCAGCAGTGAAAATGGTGCGGGGCCCCTAGATACGCAGTATTTT
CASSENGAGPLDTQYF
>TRBJ2-7|TRBV24-1|TRBD2|-
TGTGCCACCAGTCACCGCGGGGGGTACGAGCAGTACTTC
CATSHRGGYEQYF
>TRBJ1-1|TRBV18|TRBD1|-
TGTGCCAGCTCACCTTGGACAGGGGGCATCGGCACTGAAGCTTTCTTT
CASSPWTGGIGTEAFF
>TRBJ2-1|TRBV7-3|-|-
TGTGCCAGCAGCTTATACGAAGCCCAGTTCTTC
CASSLYEAQFF
>TRBJ2-7|TRBV6-5|-|-
TGTGCCAGCAGTTTGGCGACAGATTACGAGCAGTACTTC
CASSLATDYEQYF
>TRBJ1-2|TRBV9|-|few
TGTGCCAGCAGCTCGACAGAGAACTATGGCTACACCTTC
CASSSTENYGYTF
>TRBJ1-1|TRBV9|-|-
TGTGCCAGCAGCGTAGCGGGGAACACTGAAGCTTTCTTT
CASSVAGNTEAFF
>TRBJ2-5|TRBV3-1/TRBV3-2|TRBD1|-
TGTGCCAGCAGCCCACTGGGGGACAGGGAAGGGGCCCAGTACTTC
CASSPLGDREGAQYF
>TRBJ2-2|TRBV24-1|TRBD1|-
TGTGCCACCAGTGACCGGGACAGGCGGAACACCGGGGAGCTGTTTTTT
CATSDRDRRNTGELFF
>TRBJ2-6|TRBV18|TRBD2|once
TGTGCCAGCTCACCCCAACTAGCGGGACTCACCTCTGGGGCCAACGTCCTGACTTTC
CASSPQLAGLTSGANVLTF
>TRBJ2-3|TRBV29-1|-|-
TGCAGCGTTGATAGGGCTAGCGGCACAGATACGCAGTATTTT
CSVDRASGTDTQYF
>TRBJ1-2|TRBV7-2|-|-
TGTGCCAGCAGCTTAGTTGGGGGGACCTATGGCTACACCTTC
CASSLVGGTYGYTF
>TRBJ1-2|TRBV27|TRBD1|-
TGTGCCAGTCGTGGACAGGGGGCGGAGGGCTACACCTTC
CASRGQGAEGYTF
>TRBJ2-7|TRBV19|TRBD1|-
TGTGCCAGTAGTGTTCAGGGGGCGCGTGAGCAGTACTTC
CASSVQGAREQYF
>TRBJ2-7|TRBV11-2|-|-
TGTGCCAGCAGCTTATCCCCTATGTCCTCCTACGAGCAGTACTTC
CASSLSPMSSYEQYF
>TRBJ1-5|TRBV14|-|-
TGTGCCAGCAGCCAAGGCGGGCGGAGCAATCAGCCCCAGCATTTT
CASSQGGRSNQPQHF
>TRBJ2-7|TRBV9|TRBD2|once
TGTGCCAGCAGCCAAACCGGGACTAGCGGCTACGAGCAGTACTTC
CASSQTGTSGYEQYF
>TRBJ1-2|TRBV4-2|TRBD1|once
TGTGCCAGCAGCCAAGAAGGGACAGGGGCAAGTGGCTACACCTTC
CASSQEGTGASGYTF